Listed below are T cell receptor beta chains from one sample, sequenced in a study of T cell responses to AZD1222 COVID-19 vaccine. Clones were sequenced by immunoSEQ multiplex PCR, and TCRdb holds only the in-frame ones, with some missing. The sample yields some 98,000 clones, roughly 90% seen once. The sequencing here drew on peripheral blood, taken 28 days after the second AZD1222 dose. These receptors came from an adult who received the AZD1222 COVID-19 vaccine. Both conserved end residues are part of each CDR3. The D gene is left open where the match is weak. The size field is filled for only some rows; it gives once, few, many or a size class.

V gene,clone size,J gene,D gene,CDR3 protein,CDR3 DNA
TRBV18,.,TRBJ2-7,TRBD1,CASSPPGQPYEQYF,TGTGCCAGCTCACCTCCGGGACAGCCGTACGAGCAGTACTTC
TRBV29-1,.,TRBJ2-7,.,CSVVLRGGKSGSYEQYF,TGCAGCGTTGTGCTAAGAGGGGGGAAAAGCGGGTCCTACGAGCAGTACTTC
TRBV29-1,.,TRBJ1-1,TRBD1,CSVATRDSPNTEAFF,TGCAGCGTTGCTACCCGGGACAGCCCGAACACTGAAGCTTTCTTT
TRBV5-4,.,TRBJ2-7,.,CASSLGRGTGQYF,TGTGCCAGCAGCTTGGGACGGGGGACGGGGCAGTACTTC
TRBV7-6,.,TRBJ1-4,.,CASSLGPLEELFF,TGTGCCAGCAGCCTCGGACCGCTGGAGGAACTGTTTTTT
TRBV6-5,.,TRBJ1-2,.,CASSSRGHLYYGYTF,TGTGCCAGCAGTTCGAGGGGCCACCTATACTATGGCTACACCTTC
TRBV2,.,TRBJ2-2,TRBD2,CASRTGLAGANTGELFF,TGTGCCAGCCGCACTGGGCTAGCGGGAGCGAACACCGGGGAGCTGTTTTTT
TRBV11-2,.,TRBJ2-1,.,CASSLSLGDFHNEQFF,TGTGCCAGCAGCTTAAGTCTAGGGGACTTTCACAATGAGCAGTTCTTC
TRBV27,.,TRBJ2-5,TRBD2,CASSLSGTSGRGWETQYF,TGTGCCAGCAGTTTATCCGGGACTAGCGGGAGAGGTTGGGAGACCCAGTACTTC
TRBV11-2,.,TRBJ2-1,.,CASSVQREQFF,TGTGCCAGCAGTGTCCAACGTGAGCAGTTCTTC
TRBV7-2,.,TRBJ1-1,.,CASSLGRVNTEAFF,TGTGCCAGCAGCTTAGGTCGGGTGAACACTGAAGCTTTCTTT
TRBV30,.,TRBJ1-2,.,CAWSHGYGYTF,TGTGCCTGGAGTCATGGATATGGCTACACCTTC
TRBV7-6,.,TRBJ2-7,TRBD2,CASSDPLAGGSYEQYF,TGTGCCAGCAGCGACCCTCTAGCGGGAGGATCCTACGAGCAGTACTTC
TRBV6-5,.,TRBJ2-7,.,CASSLDGYEQYF,TGTGCCAGCAGTTTGGACGGCTACGAGCAGTACTTC
TRBV9,.,TRBJ2-2,TRBD2,CASSLGLAGADPTGELFF,TGTGCCAGCAGCCTAGGACTAGCGGGAGCCGATCCGACCGGGGAGCTGTTTTTT
TRBV6-5,.,TRBJ1-5,.,CASSPENRGDQPQHF,TGTGCCAGCAGCCCCGAAAACCGGGGGGATCAGCCCCAGCATTTT
TRBV19,.,TRBJ2-1,TRBD1,CASSMDRGAYNEQFF,TGTGCCAGTAGTATGGACAGGGGGGCCTACAATGAGCAGTTCTTC
TRBV2,few,TRBJ1-5,.,CASSPSPGRVLQPQHF,TGTGCCAGCAGTCCCTCACCCGGGAGGGTCCTCCAGCCCCAGCATTTT
TRBV19,.,TRBJ2-1,TRBD2,CASSISGTQSYNEQFF,TGTGCCAGTAGTATTAGCGGGACTCAATCCTACAATGAGCAGTTCTTC
TRBV28,.,TRBJ2-3,.,CASSFLDTQYF,TGTGCCAGCAGTTTCCTAGATACGCAGTATTTT
TRBV20-1,.,TRBJ2-5,.,CSACGQDQETQYF,TGCAGTGCTTGTGGACAAGACCAAGAGACCCAGTACTTC
TRBV19,once,TRBJ1-4,.,CASSIHANRGNEKLFF,TGTGCCAGTAGTATCCACGCAAATCGGGGGAATGAAAAACTGTTTTTT
TRBV6-5,.,TRBJ2-2,TRBD2,CASSYTGGPGELFF,TGTGCCAGCAGTTATACGGGAGGGCCCGGGGAGCTGTTTTTT
TRBV28,.,TRBJ1-6,TRBD1,CASSLLILGQGIDNSPLHF,TGTGCCAGCAGTCTCCTCATATTGGGACAGGGAATCGATAATTCACCCCTCCACTTT
TRBV28,.,TRBJ1-5,.,CASSFLQGGQPQHF,TGTGCCAGCAGTTTCTTACAGGGCGGTCAGCCCCAGCATTTT
TRBV2,.,TRBJ2-7,TRBD2,CAMGSGIYEQYF,TGTGCCATGGGAAGCGGGATCTACGAGCAGTACTTC
TRBV30,.,TRBJ2-1,.,CAWRGRLGSDEQFF,TGTGCCTGGAGGGGGAGGCTGGGAAGCGATGAGCAGTTCTTC
TRBV7-8,.,TRBJ2-5,.,CASSGTQGRAETQYF,TGTGCCAGCAGCGGAACCCAGGGGAGGGCAGAGACCCAGTACTTC
TRBV9,.,TRBJ1-1,.,CASSVAGEYTEAFF,TGTGCCAGCAGCGTAGCAGGGGAATACACTGAAGCTTTCTTT
TRBV19,once,TRBJ1-1,TRBD1,CASSIQAGGWNTEAFF,TGTGCCAGTAGTATTCAGGCAGGGGGGTGGAACACTGAAGCTTTCTTT
TRBV11-3,.,TRBJ2-7,.,CASSLEASSHEQYF,TGTGCCAGCAGCTTAGAGGCTAGCAGCCACGAGCAGTACTTC
TRBV5-1,.,TRBJ2-7,TRBD2,CASSVLAGSYEQYF,TGCGCCAGCAGTGTGCTAGCGGGATCCTACGAGCAGTACTTC
TRBV3-1/TRBV3-2,.,TRBJ2-5,.,CASSHPSGRGSSGSSETQYF,TGTGCCAGCAGCCACCCCAGTGGGCGCGGCTCTTCAGGGAGTTCGGAGACCCAGTACTTC
TRBV28,.,TRBJ1-3,.,CASTVSGNTIYF,TGTGCCAGCACCGTCTCTGGAAACACCATATATTTT
TRBV30,.,TRBJ1-2,TRBD1,CAWGQGSYGYTF,TGTGCCTGGGGACAGGGGAGCTATGGCTACACCTTC
TRBV27,.,TRBJ1-6,TRBD1,CASSSPLTGRGSPLHF,TGTGCCAGCAGTTCCCCATTGACAGGGCGCGGTTCACCCCTCCACTTT
TRBV4-1,.,TRBJ1-2,.,CASSQVFPGRDRPSGGYTF,TGCGCCAGCAGCCAAGTTTTTCCTGGACGGGATAGACCTTCGGGTGGCTACACCTTC
TRBV5-6,.,TRBJ2-3,.,CASSKVVNTQYF,TGTGCCAGCAGCAAGGTCGTAAATACGCAGTATTTT
TRBV2,.,TRBJ1-5,TRBD1,CASSGDRARNQPQHF,TGTGCCAGCAGCGGAGACAGGGCCAGGAATCAGCCCCAGCATTTT
TRBV29-1,.,TRBJ1-2,.,CSSREGGRQYDTF,TGCAGCTCGAGAGAGGGGGGTCGCCAGTACGACACCTTC
TRBV15,.,TRBJ1-4,.,CATREGWSNEKLFF,TGTGCCACCAGAGAGGGGTGGTCTAATGAAAAACTGTTTTTT
TRBV5-1,.,TRBJ2-7,TRBD2,CASSLPSSGSKDEQYF,TGCGCCAGCAGCTTACCCTCTAGCGGGAGTAAGGACGAGCAGTACTTC
TRBV3-1/TRBV3-2,.,TRBJ1-2,TRBD1,CASSPTGGNHGYTF,TGTGCCAGCAGCCCGACAGGGGGCAATCATGGCTACACCTTC
TRBV5-5,.,TRBJ2-3,TRBD1,CASSLQGQGADTQYF,TGTGCCAGCAGCTTGCAGGGACAGGGGGCAGATACGCAGTATTTT
TRBV24-1,.,TRBJ1-5,.,CATSGTGQPQHF,TGTGCCACCAGTGGTACAGGGCAGCCCCAGCATTTT
TRBV11-2,.,TRBJ2-5,TRBD1,CASSFRGTGEETQYF,TGTGCCAGCAGCTTTCGGGGTACAGGGGAAGAGACCCAGTACTTC
TRBV28,.,TRBJ1-5,TRBD1,CAIQDRGHPQHF,TGTGCCATCCAGGACAGGGGGCACCCCCAGCATTTT
TRBV30,once,TRBJ2-1,TRBD2,CAWSASYGLAVGEQFF,TGTGCCTGGAGTGCATCCTATGGACTAGCGGTGGGTGAGCAGTTCTTC
TRBV2,.,TRBJ2-2,TRBD1,CANRDRAPGTGELFF,TGTGCCAACAGGGACAGGGCGCCTGGCACCGGGGAGCTGTTTTTT
TRBV3-1/TRBV3-2,.,TRBJ2-7,TRBD2,CASSQGGTGGTIRQYF,TGTGCCAGCAGCCAAGGTGGTACGGGGGGGACCATCCGGCAGTACTTC
TRBV5-1,.,TRBJ2-1,TRBD1,CASSFGQAHPSSYNEQFF,TGCGCCAGCAGCTTTGGACAGGCACACCCAAGCTCCTACAATGAGCAGTTCTTC
TRBV5-1,.,TRBJ1-3,.,CASSLALGREFGNTIYF,TGCGCCAGCAGCTTGGCACTTGGCAGGGAGTTTGGAAACACCATATATTTT
TRBV4-2,.,TRBJ2-4,TRBD2,CASSQAGTSGSVAKNIQYF,TGTGCCAGCAGCCAAGCTGGGACTAGCGGGAGTGTAGCCAAAAACATTCAGTACTTC
TRBV28,.,TRBJ2-7,TRBD2,CASSSGLAGFGEQYF,TGTGCCAGCAGTTCGGGGCTAGCGGGTTTTGGGGAGCAGTACTTC
TRBV6-5,.,TRBJ1-1,.,CASSYGRSNTEAFF,TGTGCCAGCAGTTATGGTAGGTCCAACACTGAAGCTTTCTTT
TRBV2,.,TRBJ2-2,TRBD2,CARRLAGGNTGELFF,TGTGCCAGAAGACTAGCGGGAGGGAACACCGGGGAGCTGTTTTTT
TRBV6-1,.,TRBJ2-7,.,CASSEVPSEGEQYF,TGTGCCAGCAGTGAAGTGCCCTCAGAGGGCGAGCAGTACTTC
TRBV5-1,.,TRBJ2-2,.,CASSSRRGGGNTGELFF,TGCGCCAGCAGCTCGCGGCGTGGCGGAGGGAACACCGGGGAGCTGTTTTTT
TRBV4-1,.,TRBJ2-5,.,CASSRYRAETQYF,TGCGCCAGCAGCCGGTATAGGGCGGAGACCCAGTACTTC
TRBV2,.,TRBJ2-6,.,CASNYGDQLSPGANVLTF,TGTGCCAGCAATTACGGGGACCAGCTGTCCCCCGGGGCCAACGTCCTGACTTTC